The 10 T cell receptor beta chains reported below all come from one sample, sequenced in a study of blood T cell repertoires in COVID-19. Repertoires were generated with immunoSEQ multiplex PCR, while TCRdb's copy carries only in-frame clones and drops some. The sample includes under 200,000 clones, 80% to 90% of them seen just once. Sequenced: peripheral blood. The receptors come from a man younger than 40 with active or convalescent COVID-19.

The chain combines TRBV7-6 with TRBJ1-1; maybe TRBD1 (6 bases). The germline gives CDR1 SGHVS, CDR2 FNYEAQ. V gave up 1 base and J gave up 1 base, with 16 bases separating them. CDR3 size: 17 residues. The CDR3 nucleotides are TGTGCCAGCAGCTTAGAGGGGGTTGGGCATTCGAACACTGAAGCTTTCTTT. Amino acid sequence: CASSLEGVGHSNTEAFF.

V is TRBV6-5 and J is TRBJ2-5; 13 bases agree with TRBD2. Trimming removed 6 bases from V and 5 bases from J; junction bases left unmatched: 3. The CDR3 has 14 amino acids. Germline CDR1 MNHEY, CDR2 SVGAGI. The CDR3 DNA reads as TGTGCCAGCAGCAAGGGACTAGCGGGGGAGACCCAGTACTTC. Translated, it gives CASSKGLAGETQYF.

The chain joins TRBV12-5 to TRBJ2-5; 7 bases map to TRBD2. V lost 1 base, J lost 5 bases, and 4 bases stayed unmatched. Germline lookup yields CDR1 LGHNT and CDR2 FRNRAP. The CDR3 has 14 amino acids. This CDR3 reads CASGLGEGRETQYF. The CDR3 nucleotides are TGTGCTAGTGGTTTGGGGGAGGGTCGGGAGACCCAGTACTTC.

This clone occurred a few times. CDR3 in DNA: TGTGCCAGCAGCTTGCCGACAGGGGGCGGCTCAACTAATGAAAAACTGTTTTTT. Translation: CASSLPTGGGSTNEKLFF. J is TRBJ1-4 and V is TRBV7-2, with TRBD1 identical over 10 bases. The V and J ends lost 3 bases and 0 bases, in that order; junction bases with no gene match: 7. Germline values: CDR1 SGHTA, CDR2 FQGNSA. There are 18 residues in the CDR3.

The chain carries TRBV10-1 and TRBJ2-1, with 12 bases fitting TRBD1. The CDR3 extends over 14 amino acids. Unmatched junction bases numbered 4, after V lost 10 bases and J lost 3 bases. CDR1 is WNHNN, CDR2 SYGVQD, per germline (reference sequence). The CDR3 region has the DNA TGCGCCACAGGGACAGGGGGCTTCTACAATGAGCAGTTCTTC. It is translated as CATGTGGFYNEQFF.

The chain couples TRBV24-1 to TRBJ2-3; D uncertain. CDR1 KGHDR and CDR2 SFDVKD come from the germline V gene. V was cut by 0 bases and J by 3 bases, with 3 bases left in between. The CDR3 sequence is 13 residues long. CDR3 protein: CATSDLQTDTQYF. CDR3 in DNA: TGTGCCACCAGTGATTTGCAAACAGATACGCAGTATTTT.

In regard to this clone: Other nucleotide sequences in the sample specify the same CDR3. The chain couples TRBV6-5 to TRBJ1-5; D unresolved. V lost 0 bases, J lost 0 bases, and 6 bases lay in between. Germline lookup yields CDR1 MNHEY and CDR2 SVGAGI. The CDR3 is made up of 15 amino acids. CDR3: CASSYSADSNQPQHF. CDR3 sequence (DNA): TGTGCCAGCAGTTACTCAGCGGATAGCAATCAGCCCCAGCATTTT.

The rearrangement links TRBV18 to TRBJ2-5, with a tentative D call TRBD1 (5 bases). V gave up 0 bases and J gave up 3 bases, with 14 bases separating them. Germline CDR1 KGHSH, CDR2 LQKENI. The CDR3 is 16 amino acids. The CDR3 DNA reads TGTGCCAGCTCACCACCGGTTCGACAGCGAAAAGAGACCCAGTACTTC. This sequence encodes CASSPPVRQRKETQYF.

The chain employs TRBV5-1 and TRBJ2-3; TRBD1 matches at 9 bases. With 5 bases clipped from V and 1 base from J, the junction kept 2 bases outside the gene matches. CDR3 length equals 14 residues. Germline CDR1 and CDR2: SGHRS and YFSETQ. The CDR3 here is CASRRDRGTDTQYF. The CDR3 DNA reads TGCGCCAGCAGGCGGGACAGGGGCACAGATACGCAGTATTTT.

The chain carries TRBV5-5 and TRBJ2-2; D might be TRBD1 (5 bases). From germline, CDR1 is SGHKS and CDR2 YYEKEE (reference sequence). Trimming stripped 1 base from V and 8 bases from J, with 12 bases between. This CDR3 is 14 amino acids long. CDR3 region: CASSLSSNRGELFF. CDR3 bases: TGTGCCAGCAGCTTGTCGTCGAACAGGGGGGAGCTGTTTTTT.